This T cell receptor beta chain stems from a study of shared clonotypes between healthy human individuals. Study in general: Per-donor plates numbered three CD4 naive, three CD4 memory, two CD8 naive and one CD8 memory.

The CDR3 is 15 residues long. Per the germline V gene, CDR1 is SGHTA and CDR2 is FQGNSA. Trimming stripped 0 bases from V and 3 bases from J, with 8 bases between. Samples underwent the assay at deep level. Some clones are missing from TCRdb's copy, which holds only in-frame ones; the method was immunoSEQ multiplex PCR. The repertoire consists of approximately 2,300,000 clones, with around 90% occurring once and the leading ten covering approximately 0.39%. The study separated CD4+ cells into CD45RA+ naive and CD45RA-negative memory subsets. Sequenced material: naive CD4+ T cells from PBMCs. Documented subset: CD45RA+ positively selected. The sequence derives from a man in his late teens or twenties in good health. Some clones in this sample may be carry-over from other donors' samples. This chain connects TRBV7-2 to TRBJ2-2; no firm D call. CDR3 protein: CASSLAIRDTGELFF. CDR3 coding DNA: TGTGCCAGCAGCTTAGCGATAAGGGACACCGGGGAGCTGTTTTTT.